The clone carrying this T cell receptor (beta chain) was detected many times. The antigen is undetermined. The CDR3 end is not reached by the read, which stops 3 residues before it; the germline J gene fills it in. V was pared by 2 bases and J by 1 base, with 7 bases of the junction left unmatched. Germline values: CDR1 MNHNS, CDR2 SASEGT. The length of the CDR3 is 16 residues. The CVID group had approximately 14 females and fewer than 35 males, mean age roughly 39. Each donor provided about 5 to 8.5 ml of heparinized whole blood. The sample comes from a study of T cell clonality in common variable immunodeficiency. Sequenced by immunoSEQ multiplex PCR; TCRdb stores in-frame clones only, minus some. This repertoire holds 15,000 to 25,000 clones, and none appear only once. Findings and limits, study-wide: CVID subjects shared fewer TCRbeta clones than healthy controls did. Fewer deletions and N-nucleotide insertions were reportedly seen in common variable immunodeficiency TCR beta sequences.

The chain uses TRBV6-1 and TRBJ1-1, with TRBD1 identical over 7 bases. The sequence derives from a human donor with common variable immunodeficiency. The sequenced sample consisted of peripheral blood mononuclear cells. The sequenced CDR3 bases are TGTGCCAGCAGTGAAATTGGGAACAGGGGGAACACTGAA. Translating gives CASSEIGNRGNTE. From start to end, the CDR3 is CASSEIGNRGNTEAFF.